The 24 T cell receptor beta chains below were found in one sample sequenced in a study of cytomegalovirus exposure and HLA in healthy donors. Primers included in the PCR were 60 Vbeta and 13 Jbeta primers. TCRdb keeps only in-frame clones here, not all; method: immunoSEQ multiplex PCR. The table for this sample gives roughly 43,000 clones. Sequences were obtained from PBMCs. These receptors were collected from a woman aged 40 to 50 in good health and CMV-seronegative.

The rearrangement uses TRBV7-8 and TRBJ2-7; 9 nucleotides match TRBD1. J was trimmed by 1 base and V by 4 bases; bases with no gene match: 5. Per germline, CDR1 SGHVS and CDR2 FQNEAQ. The CDR3 runs to 15 residues. DNA of the CDR3: TGTGCCAGCAGCTCTAGGGGGACAGGGTCCTACGAGCAGTACTTC. Residues: CASSSRGTGSYEQYF.

This chain uses TRBV19 with TRBJ2-3; perhaps TRBD2 as D (6 bases). CDR3 size: 15 residues. Germline CDR1 is LNHDA and CDR2 is SQIVND (reference sequence). The V end lost 1 base, the J end lost 1 base, and 9 bases lay between the germline ends. The CDR3 DNA sequence: TGTGCCAGTAGTATAGTGGGGACTGGCACAGATACGCAGTATTTT. It codes for CASSIVGTGTDTQYF.

The J gene is TRBJ2-7, the V gene TRBV5-1, with 9 bases fitting TRBD1. CDR3 length: 15 amino acids. V was clipped by 4 bases and J by 2 bases; unmatched bases: 7. Per germline, CDR1 SGHRS and CDR2 YFSETQ. The CDR3 region is CASSPTGGGTYEQYF. CDR3 DNA sequence: TGCGCCAGCAGCCCAACAGGGGGCGGAACCTACGAGCAGTACTTC.

The chain has TRBV6-1 and TRBJ2-7, with TRBD2 matching over 10 bases. Germline CDR1 is MNHNS and CDR2 is SASEGT. The CDR3 spans 15 residues. V lost 7 bases, J lost 0 bases, and 6 bases stayed unmatched. The CDR3, as DNA: TGTGCCAGCACCCTAGGACTAGCGGACTCCTACGAGCAGTACTTC. Translated: CASTLGLADSYEQYF.

The gene calls are TRBV29-1 and TRBJ1-3; D call uncertain. The V end was cut by 1 base, the J end by 2 bases, with 6 bases between. This CDR3 comprises 13 residues. Looked up from germline, CDR1 is SQVTM and CDR2 is ANQGSEA. The CDR3: CSVEVSPGNTIYF. The CDR3 DNA follows: TGCAGCGTTGAAGTTTCTCCTGGAAACACCATATATTTT. Drawing the rest from reference TRBV29-1 and TRBJ1-3, the complete variable domain is SAVISQKPSRDICQRGTSLTIQCQVDSQVTMMFWYRQQPGQSLTLIATANQGSEATYESGFVIDKFPISRPNLTFSTLTVSNMSPEDSSIYLCSVEVSPGNTIYFGEGSWLTVV.

The chain employs TRBV13 and TRBJ1-2; no firm D call. The CDR3 spans 14 residues. V shed 5 bases and J shed 5 bases, with 15 bases lying between them. The germline gives CDR1 PRHDT, CDR2 FYEKMQ (reference sequence). CDR3 bases: TGTGCCAGCAGCCCCGACGGGGATGGGTATGGCTACACCTTC. Translation gives CASSPDGDGYGYTF.

The chain couples TRBV7-9 to TRBJ2-7; 8 bases are a match to TRBD1. CDR1 and CDR2 from the germline V gene are SEHNR and FQNEAQ (reference sequence). V was pared by 1 base and J by 0 bases, with 2 bases of the junction left unmatched. This CDR3 is 15 amino acids long. CDR3 sequence: CASSLGTGSSYEQYF. CDR3 nucleotides: TGTGCCAGCAGCTTAGGGACAGGGAGCTCCTACGAGCAGTACTTC.

J is TRBJ1-2 and V is TRBV9; D call uncertain. Looked up from germline, CDR1 is SGDLS and CDR2 is YYNGEE. Trimming left V 0 bases short and J 6 bases short, with 6 bases between. This CDR3 contains 12 residues. The CDR3 DNA reads TGTGCCAGCAGCGTAGGAGGAAATGGCTACACCTTC. This encodes CASSVGGNGYTF.

The chain recombines TRBV9 with TRBJ2-7; a possible D gene is TRBD2 (6 bases). CDR3 length: 14 amino acids. Looked up from germline, CDR1 is SGDLS and CDR2 is YYNGEE. Trimming left V 3 bases short and J 5 bases short, with 15 bases between. The CDR3 loop is CASSASGGMDEQYF. The CDR3 bases are TGTGCCAGCAGCGCGTCCGGGGGAATGGACGAGCAGTACTTC. Full variable domain (outside the CDR3, taken from reference TRBV9 and TRBJ2-7): DSGVTQTPKHLITATGQRVTLRCSPRSGDLSVYWYQQSLDQGLQFLIQYYNGEERAKGNILERFSAQQFPDLHSELNLSSLELGDSALYFCASSASGGMDEQYFGPGTRLTVT.

This chain joins TRBV7-8 and TRBJ1-1; D remains ambiguous. The CDR3 covers 11 residues. V was shortened by 11 bases and J by 4 bases, with 11 bases between the two germline ends. CDR1 SGHVS and CDR2 FQNEAQ come from the germline V gene. The CDR3 reads CAPWRSTEAFF. CDR3 DNA: TGTGCCCCTTGGAGGAGCACTGAAGCTTTCTTT.

V usage is TRBV27 and J usage is TRBJ2-7; 10 bases match TRBD2. The CDR3 consists of 15 residues. The J segment lost 4 bases and the V segment lost 6 bases, leaving 9 bases of the junction unmatched. CDR1 MNHEY and CDR2 SMNVEV come from the germline V gene (reference sequence). CDR3 region: CASRRAGGIGYEQYF. For the CDR3, the DNA is TGTGCCAGCAGACGAGCGGGAGGGATTGGGTACGAGCAGTACTTC.

The chain is built from TRBV5-1 and TRBJ2-5; D is perhaps TRBD2 (6 bases). In germline, CDR1 is SGHRS, CDR2 YFSETQ. The CDR3 spans 15 residues. The V gene lost 2 bases and the J gene lost 1 base, with 12 bases spanning the gap. In DNA form, the CDR3 reads TGCGCCAGCAGCTTCGGGGAGGTGTCCCAAGAGACCCAGTACTTC. As protein: CASSFGEVSQETQYF.

The chain couples TRBV5-6 to TRBJ2-1, with D maybe TRBD2 (5 bases). Trimming took 4 bases from V and 2 from J, leaving 10 bases between them. The germline CDR1 and CDR2 sequences are SGHDT and YYEEEE. CDR3 length: 14 amino acids. The DNA for the CDR3 is TGTGCCAGCAGCCGGGGAAGGGCCTACAATGAGCAGTTCTTC. Amino acids: CASSRGRAYNEQFF.

V and J are TRBV13 and TRBJ2-7; possibly TRBD1 for D (5 bases). V shed 6 bases and J shed 2 bases, with 14 bases lying between them. Germline loops: CDR1 PRHDT, CDR2 FYEKMQ (reference sequence). This CDR3 region has 14 residues. Written as DNA, the CDR3 is TGTGCCAGCAGGAAGTCCGGCAGGGCCTACGAGCAGTACTTC. This encodes CASRKSGRAYEQYF. The full variable domain, with the rest looked up from reference TRBV13 and TRBJ2-7, is AAGVIQSPRHLIKEKRETATLKCYPIPRHDTVYWYQQGPGQDPQFLISFYEKMQSDKGSIPDRFSAQQFSDYHSELNMSSLELGDSALYFCASRKSGRAYEQYFGPGTRLTVT.

The chain employs TRBV7-3 and TRBJ2-7, with 7 bases identical to TRBD2. V lost 2 bases, J lost 5 bases, and 6 bases stayed unmatched. Germline V gene lookup returns CDR1 SGHTA and CDR2 FQGTGA. CDR3 length: 14 amino acids. CDR3 amino acids: CASSLGGGRHEQYF. CDR3 DNA: TGTGCCAGCAGCTTAGGGGGGGGGAGGCACGAGCAGTACTTC.

The J gene is TRBJ1-3, the V gene TRBV7-6, with TRBD1 matching 12 bases. Unmatched junction bases numbered 1, after V lost 3 bases and J lost 4 bases. The V gene's germline CDR1 is SGHVS and CDR2 FNYEAQ. The CDR3 has 15 amino acids. The CDR3 region is CASSLGQGAGNTIYF. The DNA of the CDR3 is TGTGCCAGCAGCTTGGGACAGGGGGCAGGAAACACCATATATTTT.

The chain's CDR3 is CASSLGGGNNQPQHF. The CDR3 DNA is TGTGCCAGCAGCTTAGGCGGGGGGAACAATCAGCCCCAGCATTTT. The chain is built from TRBV7-9 and TRBJ1-5; D might be TRBD1 (5 bases). The V end was cut by 1 base, the J end by 3 bases, with 10 bases between. This CDR3 contains 15 residues. Germline V gene sequence: CDR1 SEHNR, CDR2 FQNEAQ (reference sequence).

V and J are TRBV10-1 and TRBJ1-2; 10 nucleotides line up with TRBD1. The V gene's germline CDR1 is WNHNN and CDR2 SYGVQD (reference sequence). Trimming at V came to 2 bases and at J to 8 bases, leaving 17 bases not matched to a gene. This CDR3 has 18 residues. DNA of the CDR3: TGCGCCAGCAGTGAGAGTTTGGGGACAGGGGCCTTAGTAGGGGGCTACACCTTC. This gives the protein CASSESLGTGALVGGYTF.

The chain joins TRBV2 to TRBJ1-5; D is unresolved. Germline V lookup: CDR1 SNHLY, CDR2 FYNNEI. The CDR3 consists of 15 residues. The V and J ends lost 0 bases and 1 base respectively, with 7 bases between them. CDR3 in DNA: TGTGCCAGCAGTGAAGCGAGGCGGAGCAATCAGCCCCAGCATTTT. This encodes CASSEARRSNQPQHF.

The V and J genes are TRBV5-1 and TRBJ1-1; 7 bases map to TRBD1. Looked up from germline, CDR1 is SGHRS and CDR2 is YFSETQ. Losses at the gene ends were 6 bases for V and 4 bases for J; bases not matched to a gene: 12. This CDR3 is 15 amino acids long. The CDR3 is CASMAGDSLFTEAFF. The CDR3 DNA sequence: TGCGCCAGCATGGCCGGGGACAGCCTGTTCACTGAAGCTTTCTTT. Drawing the rest from reference TRBV5-1 and TRBJ1-1, the complete variable domain is KAGVTQTPRYLIKTRGQQVTLSCSPISGHRSVSWYQQTPGQGLQFLFEYFSETQRNKGNFPGRFSGRQFSNSRSEMNVSTLELGDSALYLCASMAGDSLFTEAFFGQGTRLTVV.

This rearrangement joins TRBV18 to TRBJ2-6, with a possible D match to TRBD2 (6 bases). The CDR3 sequence is 17 residues long. Per the germline V gene, CDR1 is KGHSH and CDR2 is LQKENI. The V and J ends lost 1 base and 4 bases respectively, with 14 bases between them. CDR3 nucleotide sequence: TGTGCCAGCTCACCACGGCGGCAGGCGGGAGGGGCCAACGTCCTGACTTTC. Amino acid sequence: CASSPRRQAGGANVLTF.

The chain employs TRBV5-1 and TRBJ2-6, with 7 positions matching TRBD2. The CDR3 is 18 amino acids. Trimming cost V 3 bases and J 0 bases; bases outside gene matches: 9. In germline, CDR1 is SGHRS, CDR2 YFSETQ. The CDR3 bases are TGCGCCAGCAGCTGGGGACCGGGAGGCCGCTCTGGGGCCAACGTCCTGACTTTC. Amino acids: CASSWGPGGRSGANVLTF.

The chain uses TRBV30 and TRBJ2-1; 12 nucleotides line up with TRBD2. With V trimmed by 0 bases and J by 9 bases, 6 bases remained unmatched. The CDR3 runs 15 residues. Germline loops: CDR1 GTSNPN, CDR2 SVGIG (reference sequence). CDR3 sequence: CAWSVLASGRGEQFF. CDR3 in DNA: TGTGCCTGGAGTGTCCTCGCTAGCGGGAGGGGTGAGCAGTTCTTC.

The chain joins TRBV6-1 to TRBJ2-7; D is perhaps TRBD2 (6 bases). CDR3 length: 15 amino acids. Trimming took 2 bases from V and 2 from J, leaving 13 bases between them. The germline CDR1 and CDR2 sequences are MNHNS and SASEGT. Written as DNA, the CDR3 is TGTGCCAGCAGTGAATTCGAGCGGGCTCCCTACGAGCAGTACTTC. It codes for CASSEFERAPYEQYF.